One sample yielded the 20 T cell receptor beta chains listed below, sequenced in a study of CD8+ T cells in alopecia areata (dated by TCRdb to between 2018 and 2020). The library was produced with the immunoSEQ multiplex PCR assay. To provide template for TCR sequencing, every sample had RNA extracted and reverse transcribed into cDNA. This immuneACCESS table, as held by TCRdb, lists in-frame sequences with V and J called but not all clones. Of the missing ones, under half trace to an unresolved V gene in checked studies; the others have no known cause. The sample table holds under 250,000 clones, of which around three fifths were seen once. Around 0.46% of the sample belongs to the ten largest clones. This specimen's time point label, per the study, means: baseline before oral tofacitinib. The sequencing used CD4+ T cells sorted from blood, collected at week 0. Source of these receptors: a human donor with alopecia areata.

This clone was recorded a few times. V and J are TRBV9 and TRBJ2-1; weak D call: TRBD1 (5 bases). V gave up 0 bases and J gave up 2 bases, with 9 bases separating them. The germline CDR1 and CDR2 sequences are SGDLS and YYNGEE. CDR3 length: 15 residues. CDR3 sequence reads: CASSVEGQAYNEQFF. The CDR3 DNA sequence: TGTGCCAGCAGCGTAGAGGGGCAGGCCTACAATGAGCAGTTCTTC. Looking up the rest from reference TRBV9 and TRBJ2-1 gives the full variable domain: DSGVTQTPKHLITATGQRVTLRCSPRSGDLSVYWYQQSLDQGLQFLIQYYNGEERAKGNILERFSAQQFPDLHSELNLSSLELGDSALYFCASSVEGQAYNEQFFGPGTRLTVL.

V usage is TRBV7-9 and J usage is TRBJ2-7, with D perhaps being TRBD1 or TRBD2 (6 bases each). The CDR3 is 15 amino acids. The germline V gene has CDR1 SEHNR and CDR2 FQNEAQ (reference sequence). V was pared by 3 bases and J by 2 bases, with 14 bases between. The CDR3 DNA follows: TGTGCCAGCAGCTTGGTTCCGAGGGGGGCCTACGAGCAGTACTTC. As protein: CASSLVPRGAYEQYF.

V usage is TRBV30 and J usage is TRBJ2-7; D uncertain. The V end was cut by 3 bases, the J end by 4 bases, with 10 bases between. This CDR3 spans 12 amino acids. Per germline, CDR1 GTSNPN and CDR2 SVGIG (reference sequence). CDR3 sequence: CAWSDVGYEQYF. CDR3 bases: TGTGCCTGGAGCGACGTGGGGTACGAGCAGTACTTC.

This chain uses TRBV2 with TRBJ2-5; D possibly corresponds to TRBD2 (6 bases). Trimming stripped 8 bases from V and 2 bases from J, with 12 bases between. The CDR3 is 13 amino acids. Germline V gives CDR1 SNHLY, CDR2 FYNNEI. The CDR3: CASGVTRQETQYF. The CDR3 bases are TGTGCCAGCGGGGTGACTAGGCAAGAGACCCAGTACTTC.

V gene TRBV7-9 combines with J gene TRBJ2-7; maybe TRBD1 (5 bases). V lost 5 bases and J lost 0, with 14 bases in between. The V gene's germline CDR1 is SEHNR and CDR2 FQNEAQ (reference sequence). The CDR3 is 15 residues long. The CDR3 spells CASSQTDLLSYEQYF. CDR3 sequence (DNA): TGTGCCAGCAGCCAGACAGACCTTCTCTCCTACGAGCAGTACTTC.

This rearrangement joins TRBV18 to TRBJ1-1, with a tentative D call TRBD1 (6 bases). The CDR3 runs to 15 residues. V was cut by 0 bases and J by 0 bases, with 8 bases left in between. From germline, CDR1 is KGHSH and CDR2 LQKENI. The CDR3 here is CASSPPQGMNTEAFF. The DNA for the CDR3 is TGTGCCAGCTCACCACCGCAGGGGATGAACACTGAAGCTTTCTTT.

This clone was seen just once. The rearrangement links TRBV11-2 to TRBJ2-3; no reliable D call. Germline V gene lookup returns CDR1 SGHAT and CDR2 FQNNGV. The CDR3 is 12 amino acids. Between the trimmed V and J ends, which lost 5 bases and 0 bases, there was a span of 3 bases. CDR3 DNA: TGTGCCAGCAGCGCTAGCACAGATACGCAGTATTTT. As protein: CASSASTDTQYF.

The J gene is TRBJ1-1, the V gene TRBV18, with no clear D. From germline, CDR1 is KGHSH and CDR2 LQKENI. Trimming left V 6 bases short and J 6 bases short, with 8 bases between. CDR3 length: 11 residues. CDR3 amino acids: CASSLSSEAFF. In nucleotides, the CDR3 is TGTGCCAGCTCCCTTAGTTCTGAAGCTTTCTTT.

The chain couples TRBV30 to TRBJ2-7; 10 bases are shared with TRBD1. Germline loops: CDR1 GTSNPN, CDR2 SVGIG (reference sequence). V dropped 3 bases and J dropped 3; count of bases not matched to a gene: 17. The CDR3 consists of 18 residues. The CDR3 here is CAWRPKYPPRDRGYEQYF. For the CDR3, the DNA is TGTGCCTGGAGGCCCAAGTATCCCCCGCGGGACAGGGGCTACGAGCAGTACTTC.

This clone was detected only a few times. V is TRBV19 and J is TRBJ2-7; TRBD2 agrees at 7 bases. Germline values: CDR1 LNHDA, CDR2 SQIVND (reference sequence). The CDR3 contains 13 residues. V lost 9 bases, J lost 4 bases, and 9 bases stayed unmatched. CDR3 region: CASSAGVRYEQYF. Here the CDR3 DNA reads TGTGCCAGCTCCGCGGGGGTTCGGTACGAGCAGTACTTC. Filled out from reference TRBV19 and TRBJ2-7, the complete variable domain reads DGGITQSPKYLFRKEGQNVTLSCEQNLNHDAMYWYRQDPGQGLRLIYYSQIVNDFQKGDIAEGYSVSREKKESFPLTVTSAQKNPTAFYLCASSAGVRYEQYFGPGTRLTVT.

The table lists this clone with a few counts. The chain couples TRBV2 to TRBJ2-5; D is perhaps TRBD1 or TRBD2 (5 bases each). Trimming took off 6 bases at V and 2 bases at J, with 10 bases between the two ends. CDR1 and CDR2 (germline): SNHLY, FYNNEI. This CDR3 region has 13 residues. CDR3 in DNA: TGTGCCAGCAGACGGGACCTTCAAGAGACCCAGTACTTC. This translates into CASRRDLQETQYF. The variable domain in full, with the rest retrieved from reference TRBV2 and TRBJ2-5, is EPEVTQTPSHQVTQMGQEVILRCVPISNHLYFYWYRQILGQKVEFLVSFYNNEISEKSEIFDDQFSVERPDGSNFTLKIRSTKLEDSAMYFCASRRDLQETQYFGPGTRLLVL.

This clone has a handful of counts. V gene TRBV30 combines with J gene TRBJ1-1, with unresolved D. The CDR3 is made up of 15 amino acids. V lost 0 bases and J 1 base, leaving 12 bases between the germline ends. Per the germline V gene, CDR1 is GTSNPN and CDR2 is SVGIG (reference sequence). CDR3 coding DNA: TGTGCCTGGAGTGTAACGTCACGGCGGAACACTGAAGCTTTCTTT. Encoded protein: CAWSVTSRRNTEAFF.

The chain is built from TRBV29-1 and TRBJ2-3, with TRBD2 identical over 10 bases. Germline-derived CDR1 and CDR2 are SQVTM and ANQGSEA. V was pared by 3 bases and J by 0 bases, with 6 bases of the junction left unmatched. The CDR3 runs 16 residues. CDR3 nucleotide sequence: TGCAGCGTTGATACTAGCGGGGACCCTAGCACAGATACGCAGTATTTT. Protein sequence: CSVDTSGDPSTDTQYF.

This clone was seen only a few times. This chain joins TRBV29-1 and TRBJ1-1, with TRBD1 matching over 7 bases. Germline loops: CDR1 SQVTM, CDR2 ANQGSEA. V lost 5 bases to trimming and J lost 0 bases; unmatched junction nucleotides: 9. CDR3 length equals 15 residues. In DNA, the CDR3 is TGCAGCGTTTTGGGACAGAGCACAATGAACACTGAAGCTTTCTTT. Encoded protein: CSVLGQSTMNTEAFF.

The J gene is TRBJ1-2, the V gene TRBV15; D possibly corresponds to TRBD1 (5 bases). CDR1 is LNHNV, CDR2 YYDKDF, per germline (reference sequence). The CDR3 runs 14 residues. Trimming pared 3 bases from V and 4 bases from J, leaving 12 bases between. The CDR3 spells CATSRVSGTYGYTF. The DNA of the CDR3 is TGTGCCACCAGCAGGGTATCCGGGACCTATGGCTACACCTTC.

This clone was detected a few times. The chain combines TRBV7-9 with TRBJ2-7; D remains ambiguous. The CDR3 contains 14 residues. From germline, CDR1 is SEHNR and CDR2 FQNEAQ (reference sequence). V lost 4 bases and J lost 6, with 16 bases in between. CDR3 coding DNA: TGTGCCAGCAGCTCCTTCAGGTCAGAGACCGAGCAGTACTTC. This sequence encodes CASSSFRSETEQYF.

This clone appeared a few times. V is TRBV6-5 and J is TRBJ1-5, with 8 bases fitting TRBD1. The CDR3 contains 16 residues. The trim removed 2 bases at V and 6 bases at J, leaving 9 bases unmatched. Germline CDR1 reads MNHEY; CDR2 reads SVGAGI. The CDR3 loop is CASSYPWDRRGQPQHF. The CDR3 DNA reads TGTGCCAGCAGTTACCCTTGGGACAGGAGGGGTCAGCCCCAGCATTTT.

CDR3: CASSFRLAGGPNEQYF. CDR3 bases: TGTGCCAGCAGCTTCCGACTAGCGGGAGGGCCTAACGAGCAGTACTTC. V is TRBV7-2 and J is TRBJ2-7, with 14 bases that match TRBD2. The CDR3 totals 16 residues. V lost 3 bases to trimming and J lost 5 bases; unmatched junction nucleotides: 6. Per germline, CDR1 SGHTA and CDR2 FQGNSA.

The rearrangement joins TRBV7-9 to TRBJ2-1, with 8 bases fitting TRBD2. V trimming: 5 bases; J trimming: 3 bases; junction bases outside the gene matches: 3. The CDR3 has 14 amino acids. CDR1 and CDR2 from the germline V gene are SEHNR and FQNEAQ (reference sequence). CDR3 in DNA: TGTGCCAGCAGCCGAGCGGGGGACTACAATGAGCAGTTCTTC. Amino acids: CASSRAGDYNEQFF.

The chain employs TRBV5-1 and TRBJ1-4; D remains unclear. The ends were cut back, 1 base at V and 0 bases at J, with 4 bases in the middle. The germline V gene encodes CDR1 SGHRS and CDR2 YFSETQ. The CDR3 is 14 amino acids. The CDR3: CASSLIPTNEKLFF. The DNA for the CDR3 is TGCGCCAGCAGCTTGATTCCAACTAATGAAAAACTGTTTTTT.